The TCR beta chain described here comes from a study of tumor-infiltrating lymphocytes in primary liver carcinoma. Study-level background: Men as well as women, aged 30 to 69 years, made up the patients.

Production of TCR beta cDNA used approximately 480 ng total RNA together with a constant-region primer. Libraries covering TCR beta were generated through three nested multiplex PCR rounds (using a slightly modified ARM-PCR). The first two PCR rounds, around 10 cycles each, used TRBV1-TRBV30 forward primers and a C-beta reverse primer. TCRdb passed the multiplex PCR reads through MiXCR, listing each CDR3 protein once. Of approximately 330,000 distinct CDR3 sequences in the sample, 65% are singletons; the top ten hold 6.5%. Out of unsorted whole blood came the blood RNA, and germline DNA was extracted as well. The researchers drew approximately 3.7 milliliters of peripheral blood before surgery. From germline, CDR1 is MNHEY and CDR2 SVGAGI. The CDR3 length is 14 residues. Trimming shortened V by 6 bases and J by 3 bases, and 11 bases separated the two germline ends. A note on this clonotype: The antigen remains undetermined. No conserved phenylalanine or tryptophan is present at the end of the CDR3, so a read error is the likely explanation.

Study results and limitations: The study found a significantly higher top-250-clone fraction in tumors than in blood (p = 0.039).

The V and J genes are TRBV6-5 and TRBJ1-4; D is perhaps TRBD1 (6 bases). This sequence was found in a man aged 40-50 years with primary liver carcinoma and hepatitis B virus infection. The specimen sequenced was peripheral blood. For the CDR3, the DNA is TGTGCCAGCAGGAAAGGGGGGCCTAATGAAAAACTGTTTTTG. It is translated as CASRKGGPNEKLFL.